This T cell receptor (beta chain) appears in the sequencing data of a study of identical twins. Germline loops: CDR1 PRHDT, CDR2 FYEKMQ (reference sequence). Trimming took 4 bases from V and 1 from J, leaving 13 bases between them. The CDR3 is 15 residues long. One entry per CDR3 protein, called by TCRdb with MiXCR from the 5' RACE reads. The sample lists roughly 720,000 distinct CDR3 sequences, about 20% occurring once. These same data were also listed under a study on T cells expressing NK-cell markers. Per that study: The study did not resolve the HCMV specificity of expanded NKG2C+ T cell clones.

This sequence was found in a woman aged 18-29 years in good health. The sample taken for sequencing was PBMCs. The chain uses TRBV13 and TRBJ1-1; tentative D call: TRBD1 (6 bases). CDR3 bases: TGTGCCAGCAGCTCCACACTGACAGGGAACACTGAAGCTTTCTTT. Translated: CASSSTLTGNTEAFF.